This entry describes one T cell receptor (beta chain). Antigen unknown. Looked up from germline, CDR1 is PRHDT and CDR2 is FYEKMQ (reference sequence). This CDR3 is 13 amino acids long. J gave up 4 bases and V 4 bases, and 2 bases lay outside the gene matches. This sample is part of a study of cytomegalovirus exposure and HLA in healthy donors. Study-level results: For presence/absence analyses, sequencing depth was assumed to be roughly uniform across donors.

The primer mix had 60 Vbeta and 13 Jbeta primers. Sequencing used immunoSEQ multiplex PCR; TCRdb keeps in-frame clones, though not all of them. This table holds 100,000 to 150,000 clones, roughly 84% found once. J is TRBJ2-5 and V is TRBV13; TRBD2 agrees at 8 bases. Material for sequencing was PBMCs. This TCR was sampled from a woman aged 18-29 years in good health and CMV-seropositive. In nucleotides, the CDR3 is TGTGCCAGCAGCTCGGGGGGGGCAGAGACCCAGTACTTC. The encoded protein is CASSSGGAETQYF.